Many counts were recorded for the clone carrying this T cell receptor beta chain. The target antigen is unknown. The data are from a study of HIV-infected children after antiretroviral therapy interruption. Study information: Children were on planned treatment interruption or continuous treatment. Weeks 0, 12, interruption end (24 or 48), and about 3 years post-study gave interruption-arm samples. Samples from the continuous-treatment group were taken at weeks 0, 48 and 150. Study observations and caveats: The CD45RA+ naive sort may contain some EMRA or stem memory cells.

V was cut by 5 bases and J by 1 base, with 11 bases left in between. Germline loops: CDR1 SGHVS, CDR2 FQNEAQ. CDR3 length: 14 amino acids. The treatment was: PENTA 11 planned treatment interruption arm or continuous ART arm. The TCR library was built from RNA with a 3' RACE protocol and unique molecular identifiers. TCRdb re-called the 3' RACE reads through MiXCR, storing one row per CDR3 protein. There are some 51,000 distinct CDR3 sequences in the sample; 4.3% occur only once, and over 0.65% lies in the top ten. The receptor's source is a pool of human donors with HIV. Sequencing used CD45RA+ CD4+ T cells from PBMCs, pooled from several time points, obtained from a donor given antiretroviral therapy, either interrupted or continuous. Subset: naive CD4+ CD45RA+ CD45RO- T cells. The chain uses TRBV7-8 and TRBJ2-5, with D possibly being TRBD2 (6 bases). The CDR3 protein is CASSPWRGQETQYF. As DNA, the CDR3 is TGTGCCAGCAGCCCTTGGAGGGGCCAAGAGACCCAGTACTTC.